The rows below give T cell receptor beta chains drawn from one sample of a study of CD8 T cells in ankylosing spondylitis. TCRdb re-called the 5' RACE reads through MiXCR, storing one row per CDR3 protein. The sample shows about 250,000 distinct CDR3 sequences, under 20% of them seen only once. The sample was blood, either unsorted or a sorted T cell fraction (not recorded which). The source of these receptors is a male donor with ankylosing spondylitis or in good health (not recorded which). Both conserved end residues are trimmed from each CDR3. Each record gives: CDR3 protein, J gene, V gene.

CDR3aa: ASSLATGYTYNEQF
j_gene: TRBJ2-1
v_gene: TRBV11-2

CDR3aa: AISDGLALGLAEAYEQY
j_gene: TRBJ2-7
v_gene: TRBV10-3

CDR3aa: ASSLPAMGSSYNEQF
j_gene: TRBJ2-1
v_gene: TRBV5-1

CDR3aa: SVEVAGQGTSGLTDTQY
j_gene: TRBJ2-3
v_gene: TRBV29-1

CDR3aa: ASSNSGTTYEQY
j_gene: TRBJ2-7
v_gene: TRBV7-9

CDR3aa: SARAGEQF
j_gene: TRBJ2-1
v_gene: TRBV20-1

CDR3aa: ATGTSYNEQF
j_gene: TRBJ2-1
v_gene: TRBV10-3

CDR3aa: ASSYRGTGVYEQY
j_gene: TRBJ2-7
v_gene: TRBV6-5

CDR3aa: SVEDRSGSDYEQY
j_gene: TRBJ2-7
v_gene: TRBV29-1

CDR3aa: SVEYRGTIY
j_gene: TRBJ1-3
v_gene: TRBV29-1

CDR3aa: ASSVEPGGGSYNEQF
j_gene: TRBJ2-1
v_gene: TRBV9